This paragraph reports one T cell receptor beta chain. Trimming pared 5 bases from V and 9 bases from J, leaving 14 bases between. The CDR3 contains 13 residues. Germline V gives CDR1 SEHNR, CDR2 FQNEAQ (reference sequence). The sample belongs to a study of blood T cell repertoires in COVID-19. Study at large: Nucleic acid was either cDNA or gDNA, and it came from T cells, B-cell-depleted T cells, or PBMCs.

Repertoires were generated with immunoSEQ multiplex PCR, while TCRdb's copy carries only in-frame clones and drops some. Here the sample spans tens of thousands of clones, around four fifths being singletons. This rearrangement joins TRBV7-9 to TRBJ2-1; maybe TRBD2 (6 bases). The origin of this receptor is a woman aged 50 to 60 with active or convalescent COVID-19. Material for sequencing was peripheral blood. CDR3 loop: CASSPDYFAEQFF. CDR3 sequence (DNA): TGTGCCAGCAGCCCGGACTATTTCGCTGAGCAGTTCTTC. Drawing the rest from reference TRBV7-9 and TRBJ2-1, the complete variable domain is DTGVSQNPRHKITKRGQNVTFRCDPISEHNRLYWYRQTLGQGPEFLTYFQNEAQLEKSRLLSDRFSAERPKGSFSTLEIQRTEQGDSAMYLCASSPDYFAEQFFGPGTRLTVL.